This entry concerns a single TCR beta chain. Its matching antigen is unknown. The length of the CDR3 is 13 residues. From germline, CDR1 is GTSNPN and CDR2 SVGIG (reference sequence). Trimming shortened V by 1 base and J by 4 bases, and 10 bases separated the two germline ends. The data stem from a study of long-term antiretroviral therapy in people with HIV. On the study more broadly: The immediate-ART recommendation dates to 2015, and the earliest samples predate it by about a decade. Study results and caveats: Diversity went up after ART and still fell short of transplant donor controls. Blood dating 2004 to 2017 may reflect older ART regimens.

Researchers report immunoSEQ v3.0 was run at survey level. This table comes from immunoSEQ multiplex PCR, and its TCRdb copy is limited to in-frame clones, with some not included. The table records under 20,000 clones, more than 75% of them present only once. This rearrangement joins TRBV30 to TRBJ1-2, with D hard to call. The material sequenced was unsorted PBMCs, taken 0.1 years before starting antiretroviral therapy. The receptor was isolated from a man younger than 35 with HIV. This chain's CDR3 is CAWSGGFGYGYTF. The DNA for the CDR3 is TGTGCCTGGAGTGGGGGTTTCGGCTATGGCTACACCTTC.